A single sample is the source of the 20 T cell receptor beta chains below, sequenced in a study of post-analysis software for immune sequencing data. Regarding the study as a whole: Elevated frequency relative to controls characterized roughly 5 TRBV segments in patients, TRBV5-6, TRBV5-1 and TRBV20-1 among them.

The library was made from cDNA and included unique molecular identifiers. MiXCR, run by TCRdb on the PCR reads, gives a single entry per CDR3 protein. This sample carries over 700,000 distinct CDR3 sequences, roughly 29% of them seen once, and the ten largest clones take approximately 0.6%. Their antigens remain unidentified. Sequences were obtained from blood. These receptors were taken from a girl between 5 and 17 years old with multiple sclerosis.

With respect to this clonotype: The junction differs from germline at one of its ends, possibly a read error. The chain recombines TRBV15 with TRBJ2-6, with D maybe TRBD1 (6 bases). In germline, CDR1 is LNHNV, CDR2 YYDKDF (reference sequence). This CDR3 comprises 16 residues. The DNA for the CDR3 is TGTGCCGCCAGCCGAAGGACAGTCTCTGGGGCCAACGTCCTGACTTTC. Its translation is CAASRRTVSGANVLTF.

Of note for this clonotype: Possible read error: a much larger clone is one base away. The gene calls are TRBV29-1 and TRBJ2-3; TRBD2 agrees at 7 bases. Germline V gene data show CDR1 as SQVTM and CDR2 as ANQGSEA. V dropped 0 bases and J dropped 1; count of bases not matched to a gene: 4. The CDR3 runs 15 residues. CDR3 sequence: CSVEELADRTDTQYF. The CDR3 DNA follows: TGCAGCGTTGAAGAGCTAGCGGACCGCACAGATACGCAGTATTTT.

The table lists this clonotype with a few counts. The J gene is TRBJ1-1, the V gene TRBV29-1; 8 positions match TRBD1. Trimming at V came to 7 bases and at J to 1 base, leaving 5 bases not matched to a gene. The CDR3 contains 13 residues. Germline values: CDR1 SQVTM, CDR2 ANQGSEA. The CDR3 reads CSGHRGANTEAFF. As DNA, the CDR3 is TGCAGCGGACACAGGGGGGCGAACACTGAAGCTTTCTTT.

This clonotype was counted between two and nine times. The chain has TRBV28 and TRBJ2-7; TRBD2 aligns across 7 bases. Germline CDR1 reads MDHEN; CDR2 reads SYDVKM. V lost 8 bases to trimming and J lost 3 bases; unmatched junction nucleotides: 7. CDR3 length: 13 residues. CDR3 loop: CASRTGGVYEQYF. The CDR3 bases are TGTGCCAGCCGAACGGGAGGAGTCTACGAGCAGTACTTC.

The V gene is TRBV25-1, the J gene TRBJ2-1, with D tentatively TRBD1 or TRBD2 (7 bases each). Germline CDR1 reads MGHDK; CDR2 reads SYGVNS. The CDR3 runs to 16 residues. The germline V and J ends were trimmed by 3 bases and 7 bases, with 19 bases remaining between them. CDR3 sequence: CASSDMIQGRVNEQFF. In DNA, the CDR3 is TGTGCCAGCAGTGATATGATACAGGGGAGGGTAAATGAGCAGTTCTTC.

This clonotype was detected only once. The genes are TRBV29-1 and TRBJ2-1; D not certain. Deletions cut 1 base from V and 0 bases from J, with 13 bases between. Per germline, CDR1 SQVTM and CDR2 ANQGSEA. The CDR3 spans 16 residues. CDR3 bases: TGCAGCGTTGAAGGAGCGACAAGCCTCTCCTACAATGAGCAGTTCTTC. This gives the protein CSVEGATSLSYNEQFF.

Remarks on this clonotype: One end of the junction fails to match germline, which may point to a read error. The CDR3 sequence is CVSSLARADGGYGYTF. CDR3 bases: TGCGTCAGCAGCTTGGCCAGAGCGGATGGGGGCTATGGCTACACCTTC. V gene TRBV5-1 combines with J gene TRBJ1-2, with D perhaps matching TRBD1 (5 bases). CDR3 size: 16 residues. Germline CDR1 and CDR2: SGHRS and YFSETQ.

The CDR3 DNA is TGCAGTGCTTCAGACAGCGGATTCACAGATACGCAGTATTTT. Translated: CSASDSGFTDTQYF. The rearrangement links TRBV20-1 to TRBJ2-3; either TRBD1 or TRBD2 may fit D (5 bases each). V was trimmed by 5 bases and J by 2 bases, leaving 14 bases between them. The CDR3 is 14 amino acids. Germline V gives CDR1 DFQATT, CDR2 SNEGSKA (reference sequence).

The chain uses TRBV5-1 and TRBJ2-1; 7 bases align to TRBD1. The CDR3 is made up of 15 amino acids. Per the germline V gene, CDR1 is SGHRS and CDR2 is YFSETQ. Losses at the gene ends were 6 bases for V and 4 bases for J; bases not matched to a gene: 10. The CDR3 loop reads CASTPFEGAYNEQFF. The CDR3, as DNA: TGCGCCAGCACCCCTTTTGAGGGGGCTTACAATGAGCAGTTCTTC.

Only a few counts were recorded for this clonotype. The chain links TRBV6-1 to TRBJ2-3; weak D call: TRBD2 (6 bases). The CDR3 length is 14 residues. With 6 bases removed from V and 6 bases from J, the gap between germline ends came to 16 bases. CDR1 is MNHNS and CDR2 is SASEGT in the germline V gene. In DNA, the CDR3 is TGTGCCAGCAGGCCGGGACTTCCAACGGATACGCAGTATTTT. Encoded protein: CASRPGLPTDTQYF.

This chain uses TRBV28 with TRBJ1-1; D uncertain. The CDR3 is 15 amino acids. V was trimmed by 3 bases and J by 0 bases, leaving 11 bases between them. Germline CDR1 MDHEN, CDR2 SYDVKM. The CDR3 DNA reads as TGTGCCAGCAGTTTGATTCAATGGATGAACACTGAAGCTTTCTTT. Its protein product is CASSLIQWMNTEAFF.

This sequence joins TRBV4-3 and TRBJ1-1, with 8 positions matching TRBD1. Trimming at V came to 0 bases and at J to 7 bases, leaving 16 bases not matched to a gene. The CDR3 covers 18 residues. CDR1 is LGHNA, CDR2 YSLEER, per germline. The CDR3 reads CASSQDLPGRGRRNEAFF. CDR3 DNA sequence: TGCGCCAGCAGCCAAGATCTCCCGGGCAGGGGGCGCAGGAATGAAGCTTTCTTT.

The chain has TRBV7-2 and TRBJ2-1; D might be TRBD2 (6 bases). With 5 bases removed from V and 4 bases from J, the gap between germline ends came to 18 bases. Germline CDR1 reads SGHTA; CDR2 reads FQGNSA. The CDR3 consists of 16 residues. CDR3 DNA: TGTGCCAGCAGCCCGCCGGGACTTGGGGGTTACAATGAGCAGTTCTTC. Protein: CASSPPGLGGYNEQFF.

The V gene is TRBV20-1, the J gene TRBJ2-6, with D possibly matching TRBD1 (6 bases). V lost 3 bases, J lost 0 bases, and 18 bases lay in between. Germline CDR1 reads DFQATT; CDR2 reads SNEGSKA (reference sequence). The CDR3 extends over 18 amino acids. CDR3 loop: CSARSRDIVYSGANVLTF. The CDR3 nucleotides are TGCAGTGCTAGGAGTCGGGACATAGTTTACTCTGGGGCCAACGTCCTGACTTTC.

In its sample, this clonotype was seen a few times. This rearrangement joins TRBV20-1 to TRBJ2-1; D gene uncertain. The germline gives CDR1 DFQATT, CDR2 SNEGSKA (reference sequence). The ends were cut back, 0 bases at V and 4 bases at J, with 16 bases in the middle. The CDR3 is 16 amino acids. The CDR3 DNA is TGCAGTGCTAGAGATTTGTTGGAGCTCACTTACAATGAGCAGTTCTTC. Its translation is CSARDLLELTYNEQFF.

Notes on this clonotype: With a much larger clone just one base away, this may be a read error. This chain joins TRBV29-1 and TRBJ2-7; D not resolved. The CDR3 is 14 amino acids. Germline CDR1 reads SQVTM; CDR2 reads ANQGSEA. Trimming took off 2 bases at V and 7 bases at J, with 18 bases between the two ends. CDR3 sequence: CSVEMGYDVGEQYF. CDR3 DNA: TGCAGCGTTGAAATGGGGTACGACGTAGGTGAGCAGTACTTC.

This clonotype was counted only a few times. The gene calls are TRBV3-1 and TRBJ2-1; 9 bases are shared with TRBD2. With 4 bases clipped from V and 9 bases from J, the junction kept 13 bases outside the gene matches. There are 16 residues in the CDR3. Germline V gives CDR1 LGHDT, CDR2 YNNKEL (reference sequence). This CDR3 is CASSPSLLAGRSEQFF. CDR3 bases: TGTGCCAGCAGCCCATCGCTCCTAGCGGGAAGGAGTGAGCAGTTCTTC.

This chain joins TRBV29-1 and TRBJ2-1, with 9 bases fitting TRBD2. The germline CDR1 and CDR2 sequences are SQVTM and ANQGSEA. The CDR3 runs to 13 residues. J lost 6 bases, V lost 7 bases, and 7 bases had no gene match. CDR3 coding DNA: TGCAGCGGCGTGGCGGGAGGGAGCAATGAGCAGTTCTTC. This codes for CSGVAGGSNEQFF.

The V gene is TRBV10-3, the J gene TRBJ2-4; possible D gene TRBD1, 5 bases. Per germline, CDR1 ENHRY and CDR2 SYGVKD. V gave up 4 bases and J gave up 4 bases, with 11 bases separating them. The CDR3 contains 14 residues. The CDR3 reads CAISGQGGKNIQYF. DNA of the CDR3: TGTGCCATCAGTGGGCAGGGTGGTAAAAACATTCAGTACTTC.

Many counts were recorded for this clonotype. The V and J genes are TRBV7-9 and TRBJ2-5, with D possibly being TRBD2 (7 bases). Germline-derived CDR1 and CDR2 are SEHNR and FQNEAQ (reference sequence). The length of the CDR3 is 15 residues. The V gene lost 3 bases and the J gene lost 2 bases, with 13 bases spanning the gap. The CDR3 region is CASSLGGGLQETQYF. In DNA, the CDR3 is TGTGCCAGCAGCTTGGGCGGGGGCCTACAAGAGACCCAGTACTTC.